This TCR beta chain was identified in a study of blood T cell repertoires in COVID-19. Study context: COVID-19 samples collected from the United States, Italy and Spain covered acute and convalescent phases. PBMCs, B-cell-depleted T cells, or T cells provided the cDNA or gDNA that made up the material.

As handled by the study authors: Estimation of nucleated cell counts was performed using reference gene primer amplification. Produced via immunoSEQ multiplex PCR; TCRdb's table is partial and in-frame only. For V, J and clone size, that table is used; D and trimming come from the DNA. This table has tens of thousands of clones, about 89% appearing once. The CDR3 totals 15 residues. With V trimmed by 4 bases and J by 2 bases, 6 bases remained unmatched. Germline V gene data show CDR1 as LGHNA and CDR2 as YSLEER. Input material: peripheral blood. The chain has TRBV4-3 and TRBJ2-7, with 9 bases aligning to TRBD1. The clonotype comes from a man aged 50-60 years with active COVID-19. The CDR3 DNA reads TGCGCCAGCAGCCGTTCGGGACAGGGAACCTACGAGCAGTACTTC. It specifies CASSRSGQGTYEQYF.